This T cell receptor (beta chain) was documented in a study of blood T cell repertoires in COVID-19. Study context: The United States, Italy and Spain provided the acute and convalescent COVID-19 samples. PBMCs, B-cell-depleted T cells, or T cells provided the cDNA or gDNA that made up the material.

The table came from immunoSEQ multiplex PCR; TCRdb's copy has only in-frame clones and leaves some out. The sample has around 200,000 clones; 86% are singletons. The TCR sequence derives from a man between 65 and 85 years old with active or convalescent COVID-19. Material: peripheral blood.

The CDR3 reads CASSSTDRATGELFF. CDR3 DNA sequence: TGTGCCAGCAGCTCTACGGACAGGGCCACCGGGGAGCTGTTTTTT. The chain is built from TRBV2 and TRBJ2-2; 8 positions agree with TRBD1. The CDR3 loop spans 15 amino acids. The V gene's germline CDR1 is SNHLY and CDR2 FYNNEI. J gave up 4 bases and V 6 bases, and 7 bases lay outside the gene matches.